The 3 T cell receptor beta chains reported below all come from one sample, sequenced in a study of blood T cells in healthy people across ages. Sample-barcoded 5' priming and a J-beta primer mix drove a second PCR of roughly 6 to 12 cycles. TCRdb used MiXCR to reprocess the 5' RACE reads, holding one entry per CDR3 protein. In the table there are about 500,000 distinct CDR3 sequences, around 24% of which are singletons. The same sample was also used in a study of T cells of mothers and their children.

The sequenced sample was blood. These receptors were taken from a boy aged 5-17 years in good health.

This clonotype was picked up a small number of times. This chain links TRBV20-1 with TRBJ1-6; D gene ambiguous. The CDR3 runs 14 residues. The V gene lost 2 bases and the J gene lost 10 bases, with 15 bases spanning the gap. Germline CDR1 is DFQATT and CDR2 is SNEGSKA (reference sequence). As DNA, the CDR3 is TGCAGTGCTAGAAAGTTTGGGGTTAGCTCACCCCTCCACTTT. This translates into CSARKFGVSSPLHF.

The chain links TRBV28 to TRBJ2-3, with D tentatively TRBD2 (6 bases). The length of the CDR3 is 17 residues. Trimming removed 6 bases at V and 4 bases at J, with 23 bases between. Looked up from germline, CDR1 is MDHEN and CDR2 is SYDVKM. DNA for the CDR3: TGTGCCAGCAGCTCTATACTAACGGGGAGGTTGGCAGATACGCAGTATTTT. Translated: CASSSILTGRLADTQYF.

The CDR3 protein is CASTYTYYNEQFF. In nucleotides, the CDR3 is TGTGCCAGCACTTACACCTACTACAATGAGCAGTTCTTC. V and J are TRBV12-3 or TRBV12-4 and TRBJ2-5; D remains ambiguous. The DNA matches TRBJ2-1 better at its end, which makes the J call doubtful. The CDR3 has 13 amino acids.